Detailed here is one TCR beta chain. Its cognate antigen is unknown. This sample stems from a study of T-cell memory formation after mild COVID-19. Findings of the study overall: Chiefly within CM and EM were the contracting CD4+ clones; CD8+ ones were within EMRA. Memory cells collected pre-infection included some clones that later responded, suggesting cross-reactive memory joined.

MiXCR was run by TCRdb on the 5' RACE reads, yielding one entry per CDR3 protein. The sample lists 550,000 to 700,000 distinct CDR3 sequences, approximately 19% seen once, with about 12% in the top ten. The CDR3 is 15 residues long. Germline CDR1 is SGHDN and CDR2 is FVKESK. Germline trimming cut 3 bases from V and 8 bases from J; bases unmatched to any gene: 8. The source is an adult woman who had mild COVID-19 (a few samples of this study predate the infection). Cell type and time point are not known. The J gene is TRBJ2-1, the V gene TRBV14; 9 bases agree with TRBD1. Source material: PBMCs or a T cell subset sorted from them (not recorded which). The CDR3 is CASSHYWGQGDEQFF. DNA for the CDR3: TGTGCCAGCAGCCACTATTGGGGACAGGGCGATGAGCAGTTCTTC. Together with reference TRBV14 and TRBJ2-1, the CDR3 gives the full variable domain: EAGVTQFPSHSVIEKGQTVTLRCDPISGHDNLYWYRRVMGKEIKFLLHFVKESKQDESGMPNNRFLAERTGGTYSTLKVQPAELEDSGVYFCASSHYWGQGDEQFFGPGTRLTVL.